These 21 T cell receptor beta chains were sequenced from one sample in a study of monozygotic twins with inflammatory bowel disease. TCRdb reanalyzed the 5' RACE reads and collapses them to one entry per CDR3 protein, without DNA. The sample is made up of approximately 400,000 distinct CDR3 sequences, and the top ten hold 2% to 3% of it. Sequences were obtained from blood. Source of these receptors: a human donor with ulcerative colitis or Crohn's disease, or a healthy co-twin of an affected twin (not recorded which).

This chain connects TRBV4-2 to TRBJ2-3; TCRdb names TRBD1, which stays unverified in the absence of DNA. The CDR3 runs 18 residues. The germline V gene has CDR1 LGHNA and CDR2 YNFKEQ. The CDR3 sequence is CASSQATTGQIHTDTQYF.

The gene calls are TRBV6-5 and TRBJ1-2; TCRdb's D call, TRBD1, is unchecked because there is no DNA. CDR1 is MNHEY and CDR2 is SVGAGI in the germline V gene. This CDR3 comprises 12 residues. The CDR3: CASTRDRNGYTF.

The rearrangement uses TRBV5-1 and TRBJ2-7; TCRdb reports TRBD2, a call that lacks DNA to check it against. The CDR3 loop spans 15 amino acids. Germline CDR1 is SGHRS and CDR2 is YFSETQ. The chain's CDR3 is CASSLGYSANYEQYF.

The chain combines TRBV7-2 with TRBJ2-3. CDR1 is SGHTA, CDR2 FQGNSA, per germline. This CDR3 has 13 amino acids. The CDR3 protein is CASSLADVDTQYF.

This sequence joins TRBV6-6 and TRBJ2-3. CDR1 and CDR2 (germline): MNHNY, SVGAGI (reference sequence). This CDR3 spans 14 amino acids. The CDR3 reads CASKVRTSTDTQYF.

The J gene is TRBJ2-3, the V gene TRBV20-1; the TRBD2 assignment by TCRdb is unverifiable without DNA. The CDR3 spans 16 residues. Germline V gives CDR1 DFQATT, CDR2 SNEGSKA (reference sequence). This CDR3 is CSAYPSSGGRGDTQYF.

V usage is TRBV18 and J usage is TRBJ2-7. The CDR3 has 13 residues. Germline values: CDR1 KGHSH, CDR2 LQKENI. CDR3 sequence reads: CASSRGAAYEQYF. The whole variable domain, remainder taken from reference TRBV18 and TRBJ2-7, is NAGVMQNPRHLVRRRGQEARLRCSPMKGHSHVYWYRQLPEEGLKFMVYLQKENIIDESGMPKERFSAEFPKEGPSILRIQQVVRGDSAAYFCASSRGAAYEQYFGPGTRLTVT.

This sequence joins TRBV12-3 or TRBV12-4 and TRBJ2-2. The CDR3 is made up of 12 amino acids. Here the CDR3 reads CASRFGTGELFF.

V and J are TRBV20-1 and TRBJ2-3. Germline lookup yields CDR1 DFQATT and CDR2 SNEGSKA (reference sequence). The CDR3 consists of 15 residues. This CDR3 reads CSARDLGTSTDTQYF.

The chain employs TRBV20-1 and TRBJ2-1. Germline V gene sequence: CDR1 DFQATT, CDR2 SNEGSKA (reference sequence). The CDR3 runs to 12 residues. The CDR3 spells CSARELVDEQFF.

CDR3 loop: CASGLAGRRADTQYF. The chain joins TRBV3-1 to TRBJ2-3; absent DNA, TCRdb's TRBD2 call cannot be checked. Per the germline V gene, CDR1 is LGHDT and CDR2 is YNNKEL (reference sequence). This CDR3 contains 15 residues.

V usage is TRBV6-1 and J usage is TRBJ2-7; TCRdb returns TRBD1, unconfirmable since there is no DNA. The germline V gene has CDR1 MNHNS and CDR2 SASEGT. The CDR3 spans 17 residues. The CDR3 reads CASGKPKGQGNSYEQYF.

The chain joins TRBV4-1 to TRBJ2-4; TCRdb lists TRBD2, though no DNA is available to test this call. The length of the CDR3 is 16 residues. Germline V gene lookup returns CDR1 MGHRA and CDR2 YSYEKL. The chain's CDR3 is CASSGLAGDPKNIQYF.

The chain recombines TRBV7-2 with TRBJ2-3. The CDR3 consists of 16 residues. Germline CDR1 is SGHTA and CDR2 is FQGNSA. CDR3 sequence: CASSLQASGGTDTQYF. Full variable domain (rest looked up from reference TRBV7-2 and TRBJ2-3): GAGVSQSPSNKVTEKGKDVELRCDPISGHTALYWYRQSLGQGLEFLIYFQGNSAPDKSGLPSDRFSAERTGGSVSTLTIQRTQQEDSAVYLCASSLQASGGTDTQYFGPGTRLTVL.

The rearrangement joins TRBV20-1 to TRBJ2-2. This CDR3 region has 12 residues. Germline V CDR1 and CDR2: DFQATT, SNEGSKA (reference sequence). CDR3 amino acids: CSASLGTGELFF.

The V and J genes are TRBV29-1 and TRBJ2-5; the TCRdb D gene call, TRBD1, has no DNA to confirm it. Germline assignment: CDR1 SQVTM and CDR2 ANQGSEA. CDR3 length: 13 amino acids. This chain's CDR3 is CSSLGTGGETQYF.

This rearrangement joins TRBV5-1 to TRBJ1-4; there is no DNA to check the TCRdb D call of TRBD1. Germline V gene data show CDR1 as SGHRS and CDR2 as YFSETQ. CDR3 length: 15 amino acids. The CDR3 protein is CASSRAGQTNEKLFF.

The chain uses TRBV6-2 or TRBV6-3 and TRBJ2-7; TCRdb designates TRBD1, a call that cannot be tested without DNA. The germline CDR1 and CDR2 sequences are MNHEY and SVGEGT. This CDR3 has 14 amino acids. The CDR3 protein is CASRSTGRTYEQYF.

This rearrangement joins TRBV15 to TRBJ1-2. The germline V gene encodes CDR1 LNHNV and CDR2 YYDKDF (reference sequence). There are 11 residues in the CDR3. CDR3 residues: CATRGGYGYTF.

The CDR3 reads CASSPDQTGELFF. The genes are TRBV18 and TRBJ2-2. This CDR3 is 13 amino acids long. Germline V CDR1 and CDR2: KGHSH, LQKENI.

The rearrangement links TRBV10-3 to TRBJ1-1. Germline lookup yields CDR1 ENHRY and CDR2 SYGVKD. The CDR3 extends over 13 amino acids. The CDR3 region is CAISDSGLTEAFF.